One and the same sample provided the 20 T cell receptor beta chains below, sequenced in a study of blood T cell repertoires in COVID-19. Libraries were prepared by immunoSEQ multiplex PCR; TCRdb keeps only in-frame clonotypes and omits some of them. The sample lists some 50,000 clones, 84% occurring once. Source material: peripheral blood. The receptor set was obtained from a man over 45 with acute or convalescent COVID-19.

This clone was seen once. The gene calls are TRBV6-1 and TRBJ1-5; D uncertain. CDR3 length: 15 amino acids. V shed 1 base and J shed 5 bases, with 12 bases lying between them. CDR1 is MNHNS, CDR2 SASEGT, per germline. This CDR3 is CASSEGATVHQPQHF. In nucleotides, the CDR3 is TGTGCCAGCAGTGAAGGGGCTACGGTCCATCAGCCCCAGCATTTT.

The chain recombines TRBV3-1 (or the pseudogene TRBV3-2) with TRBJ1-5, with D perhaps TRBD1 (6 bases). CDR1 is LGHDT, CDR2 YNNKEL, per germline (reference sequence). V dropped 3 bases and J dropped 2 bases, with 8 bases sitting between them. This CDR3 region has 14 residues. CDR3 DNA sequence: TGTGCCAGCAGCCAGGGGGCTGGCAATCAGCCCCAGCATTTT. This translates into CASSQGAGNQPQHF.

This chain connects TRBV7-3 to TRBJ2-3; D is undetermined. The germline V gene has CDR1 SGHTA and CDR2 FQGTGA. The length of the CDR3 is 14 residues. V gave up 6 bases and J gave up 2 bases, with 12 bases separating them. The CDR3 bases are TGTGCCAGCAGTCCGACTTTCAACACAGATACGCAGTATTTT. Translated: CASSPTFNTDTQYF.

This chain links TRBV6-2 or TRBV6-3 with TRBJ1-5; D may be TRBD1 (6 bases). The CDR3 covers 15 residues. Germline values: CDR1 MNHEY, CDR2 SVGEGT. V lost 5 bases and J 3 bases, leaving 14 bases between the germline ends. CDR3: CASSKPTGHNQPQHF. CDR3 sequence (DNA): TGTGCCAGCAGTAAACCGACAGGACACAATCAGCCCCAGCATTTT.

The chain employs TRBV28 and TRBJ1-4; 10 positions agree with TRBD1. This CDR3 contains 16 residues. The V segment lost 4 bases and the J segment 8 bases; nucleotides outside the gene matches: 10. Germline V lookup: CDR1 MDHEN, CDR2 SYDVKM. The CDR3 sequence is CASSSPGTGDGEKLFF. The DNA of the CDR3 is TGTGCCAGCAGTTCACCCGGGACAGGGGACGGGGAAAAACTGTTTTTT.

V and J are TRBV9 and TRBJ2-4; 15 bases align to TRBD2. In germline, CDR1 is SGDLS, CDR2 YYNGEE. The CDR3 runs 15 residues. The V and J ends lost 0 bases and 9 bases, in that order; junction bases with no gene match: 1. The CDR3 DNA sequence: TGTGCCAGCAGCGTAGGGACTAGCGGGGGGGCCATTCAGTACTTC. It specifies CASSVGTSGGAIQYF.

This chain connects TRBV9 to TRBJ1-2; 9 nucleotides line up with TRBD1. J was trimmed by 6 bases and V by 0 bases; bases with no gene match: 6. The CDR3 contains 15 residues. CDR1 and CDR2 from the germline V gene are SGDLS and YYNGEE. CDR3 coding DNA: TGTGCCAGCAGCGTAGCCCCAACAGGGGGCAATGGCTACACCTTC. Protein product: CASSVAPTGGNGYTF.

This chain links TRBV5-1 with TRBJ2-1, with 10 bases lining up with TRBD1. V was clipped by 5 bases and J by 6 bases; unmatched bases: 5. The germline V gene encodes CDR1 SGHRS and CDR2 YFSETQ. The CDR3 is made up of 14 amino acids. This CDR3 reads CASRPGQGFNEQFF. In nucleotides, the CDR3 is TGCGCCAGCAGACCGGGACAGGGGTTCAATGAGCAGTTCTTC.

This clone was counted a single time. V gene TRBV10-2 combines with J gene TRBJ2-4; 7 bases map to TRBD1. Germline CDR1 and CDR2: WSHSY and SAAADI. CDR3 length: 13 residues. V gave up 10 bases and J gave up 9 bases; unmatched junction bases: 12. The CDR3 here is CATSDRWDSIQYF. The CDR3 DNA follows: TGCGCCACTTCGGACAGGTGGGATAGCATTCAGTACTTC.

This clone was recorded once. The V and J genes are TRBV4-1 and TRBJ1-4, with TRBD1 matching over 9 bases. CDR3 length equals 15 residues. Germline lookup yields CDR1 MGHRA and CDR2 YSYEKL. Trimming cost V 3 bases and J 3 bases; bases outside gene matches: 2. CDR3 sequence (DNA): TGCGCCAGCAGCCAGAGGGACAGGGCTAATGAAAAACTGTTTTTT. This encodes CASSQRDRANEKLFF.

This chain uses TRBV10-2 with TRBJ1-5; D gene unclear. The CDR3 totals 14 residues. Trimming pared 5 bases from V and 4 bases from J, leaving 12 bases between. Germline CDR1 and CDR2: WSHSY and SAAADI. CDR3 in DNA: TGCGCCAGCAGTTCGGGAAGCGGAAATCAGCCCCAGCATTTT. It specifies CASSSGSGNQPQHF.

The gene calls are TRBV30 and TRBJ2-3; 9 bases are a match to TRBD2. J lost 6 bases, V lost 2 bases, and 6 bases had no gene match. The CDR3 is 14 residues long. Germline CDR1 reads GTSNPN; CDR2 reads SVGIG (reference sequence). CDR3 nucleotides: TGTGCCTGGAGTATTAGCGGGGGACAGGATACGCAGTATTTT. Its translation: CAWSISGGQDTQYF.

This clone is a singleton in its sample. The rearrangement joins TRBV11-2 to TRBJ2-3, with 13 bases identical to TRBD2. V shed 4 bases and J 3 bases; nucleotides not matched to a gene: 4. CDR3 length: 16 residues. CDR1 is SGHAT and CDR2 is FQNNGV in the germline V gene. DNA of the CDR3: TGTGCCAGCAGCTCGACTAGCGGGAGGAGGACAGATACGCAGTATTTT. Protein: CASSSTSGRRTDTQYF. The full variable domain, its missing parts supplied by reference TRBV11-2 and TRBJ2-3, is EAGVAQSPRYKIIEKRQSVAFWCNPISGHATLYWYQQILGQGPKLLIQFQNNGVVDDSQLPKDRFSAERLKGVDSTLKIQPAKLEDSAVYLCASSSTSGRRTDTQYFGPGTRLTVL.

This sequence joins TRBV7-3 and TRBJ2-2, with a possible D match to TRBD1 (6 bases). Trimming took 4 bases from V and 2 from J, leaving 8 bases between them. The CDR3 consists of 14 residues. Germline lookup yields CDR1 SGHTA and CDR2 FQGTGA. The DNA for the CDR3 is TGTGCCAGCAGCTGGGACACCAACACCGGGGAGCTGTTTTTT. As protein: CASSWDTNTGELFF.

This clone was counted only a few times. This chain joins TRBV7-9 and TRBJ2-7; D is possibly TRBD1 (6 bases). V was clipped by 5 bases and J by 3 bases, with 17 bases between them. CDR1 is SEHNR and CDR2 is FQNEAQ in the germline V gene (reference sequence). This CDR3 contains 15 residues. CDR3 protein: CASSHPGQVGYEQYF. CDR3 in DNA: TGTGCCAGCAGCCATCCGGGACAAGTGGGCTACGAGCAGTACTTC.

V gene TRBV11-3 combines with J gene TRBJ2-3; tentatively, D is TRBD1 (5 bases). Germline assignment: CDR1 SGHNT and CDR2 YENEEA. Trimming cost V 3 bases and J 0 bases, with 10 bases left between them. This CDR3 is built from 15 residues. The chain's CDR3 is CASSLGLASTDTQYF. The CDR3 nucleotides are TGTGCCAGCAGCTTGGGGCTCGCTAGCACAGATACGCAGTATTTT.

CDR3 nucleotide sequence: TGCGCCAGCCCCCCCGGGGGGGGTCAAGATCCCTATGGCTACACCTTC. Protein sequence: CASPPGGGQDPYGYTF. This sequence joins TRBV23-1 and TRBJ1-2; D perhaps matches TRBD1 (5 bases). TRBV23-1 is an ORF, with its function uncertain. Trimming removed 8 bases at V and 4 bases at J, with 23 bases between. The length of the CDR3 is 16 residues.

The gene calls are TRBV6-5 and TRBJ1-4; 7 positions agree with TRBD1. Germline V lookup: CDR1 MNHEY, CDR2 SVGAGI. The CDR3 has 15 residues. V lost 10 bases to trimming and J lost 5 bases; unmatched junction nucleotides: 13. The DNA for the CDR3 is TGTGCCACCCGACCAACCGGGACAGTCAATGAAAAACTGTTTTTT. This gives the protein CATRPTGTVNEKLFF.

The J gene is TRBJ2-7, the V gene TRBV30; D might be TRBD1 (5 bases). The CDR3 has 11 amino acids. Germline V gene data show CDR1 as GTSNPN and CDR2 as SVGIG (reference sequence). V lost 7 bases to trimming and J lost 3 bases, with 10 bases between them. CDR3 residues: CASGKDYEQYF. The CDR3 nucleotides read TGTGCCTCAGGGAAGGACTACGAGCAGTACTTC.

This chain uses TRBV7-9 with TRBJ1-4; no clear D gene. CDR1 is SEHNR and CDR2 is FQNEAQ in the germline V gene (reference sequence). The V end lost 5 bases, the J end lost 0 bases, and 7 bases lay between the germline ends. The CDR3 covers 14 residues. The CDR3 protein is CASSLSATNEKLFF. The CDR3 coding sequence is TGTGCCAGCAGCCTTAGCGCAACTAATGAAAAACTGTTTTTT. Variable domain in full (rest from reference TRBV7-9 and TRBJ1-4): DTGVSQNPRHKITKRGQNVTFRCDPISEHNRLYWYRQTLGQGPEFLTYFQNEAQLEKSRLLSDRFSAERPKGSFSTLEIQRTEQGDSAMYLCASSLSATNEKLFFGSGTQLSVL.